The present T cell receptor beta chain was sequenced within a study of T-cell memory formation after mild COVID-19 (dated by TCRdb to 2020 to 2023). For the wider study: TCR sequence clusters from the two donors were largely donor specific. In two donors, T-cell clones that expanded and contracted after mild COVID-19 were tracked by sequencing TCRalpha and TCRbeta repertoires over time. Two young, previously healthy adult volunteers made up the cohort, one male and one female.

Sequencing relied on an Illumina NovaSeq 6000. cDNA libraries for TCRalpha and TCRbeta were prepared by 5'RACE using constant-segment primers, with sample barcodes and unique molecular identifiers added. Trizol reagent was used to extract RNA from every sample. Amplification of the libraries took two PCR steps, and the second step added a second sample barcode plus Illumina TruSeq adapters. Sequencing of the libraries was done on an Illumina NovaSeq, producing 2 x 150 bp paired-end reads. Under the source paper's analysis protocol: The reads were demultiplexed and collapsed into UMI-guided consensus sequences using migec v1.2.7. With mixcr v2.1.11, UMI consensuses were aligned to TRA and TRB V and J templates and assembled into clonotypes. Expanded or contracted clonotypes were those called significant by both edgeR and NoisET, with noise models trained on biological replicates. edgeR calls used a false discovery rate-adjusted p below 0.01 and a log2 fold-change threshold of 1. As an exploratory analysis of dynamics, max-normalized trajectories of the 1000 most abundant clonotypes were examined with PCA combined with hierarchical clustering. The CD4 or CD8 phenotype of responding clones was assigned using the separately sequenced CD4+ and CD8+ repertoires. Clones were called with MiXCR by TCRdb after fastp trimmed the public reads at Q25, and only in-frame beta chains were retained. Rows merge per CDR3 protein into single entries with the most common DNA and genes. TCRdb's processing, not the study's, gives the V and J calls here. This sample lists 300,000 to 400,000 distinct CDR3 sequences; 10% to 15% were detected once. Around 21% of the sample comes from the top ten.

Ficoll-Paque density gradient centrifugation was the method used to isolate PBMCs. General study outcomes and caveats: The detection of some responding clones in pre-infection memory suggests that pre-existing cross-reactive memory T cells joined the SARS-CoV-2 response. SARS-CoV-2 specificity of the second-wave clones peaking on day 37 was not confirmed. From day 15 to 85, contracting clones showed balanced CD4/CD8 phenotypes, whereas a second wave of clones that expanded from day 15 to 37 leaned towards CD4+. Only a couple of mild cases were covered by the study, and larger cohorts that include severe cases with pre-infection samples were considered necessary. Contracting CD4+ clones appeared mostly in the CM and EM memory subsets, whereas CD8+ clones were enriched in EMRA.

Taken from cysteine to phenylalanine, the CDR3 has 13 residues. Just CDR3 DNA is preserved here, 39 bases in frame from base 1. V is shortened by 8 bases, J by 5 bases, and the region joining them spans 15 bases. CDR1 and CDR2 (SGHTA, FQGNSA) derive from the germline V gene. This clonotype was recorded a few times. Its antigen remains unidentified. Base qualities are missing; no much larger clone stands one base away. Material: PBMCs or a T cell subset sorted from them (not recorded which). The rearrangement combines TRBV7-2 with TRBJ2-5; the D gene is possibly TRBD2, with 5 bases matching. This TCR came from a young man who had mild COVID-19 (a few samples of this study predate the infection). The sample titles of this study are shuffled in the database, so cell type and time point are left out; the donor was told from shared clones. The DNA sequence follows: TGTGCCAGCTCGGGCGGGTCCAAGGAGACCCAGTACTTC. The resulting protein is CASSGGSKETQYF.